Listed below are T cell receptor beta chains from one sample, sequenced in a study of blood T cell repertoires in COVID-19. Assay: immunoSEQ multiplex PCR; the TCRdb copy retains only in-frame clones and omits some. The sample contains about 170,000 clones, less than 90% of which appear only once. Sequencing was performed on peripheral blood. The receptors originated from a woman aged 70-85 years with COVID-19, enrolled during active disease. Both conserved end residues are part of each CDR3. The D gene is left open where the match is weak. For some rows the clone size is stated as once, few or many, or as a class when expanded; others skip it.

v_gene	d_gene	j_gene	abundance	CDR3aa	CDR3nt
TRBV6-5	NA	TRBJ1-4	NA	CASSYSSGEAGEKLFF	TGTGCCAGCAGTTACTCGAGTGGGGAAGCGGGAGAAAAACTGTTTTTT
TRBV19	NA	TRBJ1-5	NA	CASWGGGQPQHF	TGTGCCAGCTGGGGGGGAGGTCAGCCCCAGCATTTT
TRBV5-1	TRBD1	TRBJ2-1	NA	CASSTTRDRGNKLGKQFF	TGCGCCAGCAGCACAACCCGGGACAGGGGGAATAAGCTGGGTAAGCAGTTCTTC
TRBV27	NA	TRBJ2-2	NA	CASSSHRGFSRTGELFF	TGTGCCAGCAGTTCCCATAGGGGGTTTTCCCGCACCGGGGAGCTGTTTTTT
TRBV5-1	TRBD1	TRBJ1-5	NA	CASSSGTEDNQPQHF	TGCGCCAGCAGTTCCGGGACAGAAGATAATCAGCCCCAGCATTTT
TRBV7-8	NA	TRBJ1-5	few	CASSLVATVSNQPQHF	TGTGCCAGCAGCTTAGTCGCCACTGTTAGCAATCAGCCCCAGCATTTT
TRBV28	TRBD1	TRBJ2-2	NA	CASTSGWDRATGELFF	TGTGCCAGCACCTCTGGATGGGACAGGGCTACCGGGGAGCTGTTTTTT
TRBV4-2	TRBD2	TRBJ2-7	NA	CASSQEAAGTYYEQYF	TGTGCCAGCAGCCAAGAGGCAGCGGGGACGTACTACGAGCAGTACTTC
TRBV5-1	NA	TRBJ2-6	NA	CASSLLSGANVLTF	TGCGCCAGCAGCCTCCTCTCTGGGGCCAACGTCCTGACTTTC
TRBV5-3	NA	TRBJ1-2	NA	CARSSRDNGYTF	TGTGCCAGAAGCTCCCGGGACAACGGCTACACCTTC
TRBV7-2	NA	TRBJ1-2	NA	CASSLEGGYGYTF	TGTGCCAGCAGCTTAGAGGGAGGATATGGCTACACCTTC
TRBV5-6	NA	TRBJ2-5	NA	CASSNRKGGTFQETQYF	TGTGCCAGCAGTAATAGAAAAGGAGGGACCTTCCAAGAGACCCAGTACTTC
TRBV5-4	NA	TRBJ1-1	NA	CASSLRQTTEAFF	TGTGCCAGCAGCTTGAGACAGACGACTGAAGCTTTCTTT
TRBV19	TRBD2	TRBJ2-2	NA	CASSTTSGGTGELFF	TGTGCCAGTAGTACGACTAGCGGGGGCACCGGGGAGCTGTTTTTT
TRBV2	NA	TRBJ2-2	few	CASSDRDITGELFF	TGTGCCAGCAGTGACAGGGATATTACCGGGGAGCTGTTTTTT
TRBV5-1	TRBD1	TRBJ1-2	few	CASSLYQGAPLRGYTF	TGCGCCAGCAGCTTGTACCAGGGGGCGCCTTTGAGGGGCTACACCTTC
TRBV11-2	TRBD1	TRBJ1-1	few	CASSLDGRGTTEAFF	TGTGCCAGCAGCTTAGACGGCAGGGGGACGACTGAAGCTTTCTTT
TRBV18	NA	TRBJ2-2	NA	CASSPLDTGELFF	TGTGCCAGCTCACCTCTCGACACCGGGGAGCTGTTTTTT
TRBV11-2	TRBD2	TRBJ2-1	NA	CASSPLLAGDRNEQFF	TGTGCCAGCAGCCCACTGCTAGCGGGAGACCGCAATGAGCAGTTCTTC
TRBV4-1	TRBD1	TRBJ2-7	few	CASSLDRTGSYEQYF	TGCGCCAGCAGCCTTGATAGGACAGGCTCCTACGAGCAGTACTTC
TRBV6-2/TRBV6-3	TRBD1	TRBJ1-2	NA	CASSYMAGGFYGYTF	TGTGCCAGCAGTTATATGGCAGGGGGCTTCTATGGCTACACCTTC
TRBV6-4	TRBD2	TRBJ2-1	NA	CASSVLAGSIYNEQFF	TGTGCCAGCAGTGTACTAGCGGGGAGCATTTACAATGAGCAGTTCTTC
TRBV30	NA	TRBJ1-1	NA	CAWTVGRTEAFF	TGTGCCTGGACCGTAGGCAGGACTGAAGCTTTCTTT
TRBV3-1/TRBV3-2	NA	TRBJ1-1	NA	CASSQGGGWAFF	TGTGCCAGCAGCCAAGGGGGGGGCTGGGCTTTCTTT
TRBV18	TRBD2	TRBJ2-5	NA	CASSYSIGGETQYF	TGTGCCAGCTCATACTCCATCGGGGGGGAGACCCAGTACTTC
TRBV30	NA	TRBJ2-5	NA	CAWSLRRVGETQYF	TGTGCCTGGAGCCTTAGACGGGTCGGGGAGACCCAGTACTTC
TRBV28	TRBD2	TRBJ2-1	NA	CASSTPLRLAGGEQFF	TGTGCCAGCAGTACCCCCCTTAGGCTAGCGGGAGGTGAGCAGTTCTTC
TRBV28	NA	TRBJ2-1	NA	CASSSAGTSGSYNEQFF	TGTGCCAGCAGTTCCGCCGGGACTTCAGGGTCTTACAATGAGCAGTTCTTC
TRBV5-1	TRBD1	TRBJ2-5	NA	CASSRGLRETQYF	TGCGCCAGCAGCAGGGGGCTAAGGGAGACCCAGTACTTC
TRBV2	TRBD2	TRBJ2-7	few	CASSELGSGRVQSYEQYF	TGTGCCAGCAGTGAACTCGGAAGCGGGAGGGTACAGTCCTACGAGCAGTACTTC
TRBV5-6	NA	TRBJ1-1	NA	CASSPWGSTEAFF	TGTGCCAGCAGCCCGTGGGGCAGCACTGAAGCTTTCTTT
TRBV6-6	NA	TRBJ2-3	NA	CASSYSSDTQYF	TGTGCCAGCAGTTACTCTAGTGATACGCAGTATTTT
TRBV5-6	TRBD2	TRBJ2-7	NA	CASSSPGLAGGLEQYF	TGTGCCAGCAGCTCCCCGGGACTAGCGGGAGGGCTCGAGCAGTACTTC
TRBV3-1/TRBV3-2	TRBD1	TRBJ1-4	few	CASSQAGTGDEKLFF	TGTGCCAGCAGCCAAGCCGGGACAGGGGATGAAAAACTGTTTTTT
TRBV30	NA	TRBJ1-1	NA	CAWFYRAEAFF	TGTGCCTGGTTCTACAGGGCTGAAGCTTTCTTT
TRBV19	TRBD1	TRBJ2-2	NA	CASSPLGGLYGELFF	TGTGCCAGTAGTCCTCTAGGGGGCCTTTACGGGGAGCTGTTTTTT
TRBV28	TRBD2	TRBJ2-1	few	CASESSGGYNEQFF	TGTGCCAGCGAATCTAGCGGAGGTTACAATGAGCAGTTCTTC
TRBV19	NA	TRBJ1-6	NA	CASTTRSSYNSPLHF	TGTGCCAGTACTACCCGAAGCTCCTATAATTCACCCCTCCACTTT
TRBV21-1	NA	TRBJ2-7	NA	CASSKLGAGTYEQYF	TGTGCCAGCAGCAAACTAGGCGCGGGGACCTACGAGCAGTACTTC